The 2 T cell receptor beta chains below come from one sample, sequenced in a study of blood T cell repertoires in COVID-19. The method was immunoSEQ multiplex PCR; TCRdb's version includes in-frame clones alone and lacks a portion of them. The repertoire holds fewer than 450,000 clones, with approximately 88% as singletons. Sequenced: peripheral blood. The receptors derive from a woman aged 50 to 60 with COVID-19, enrolled during active disease.

The gene calls are TRBV5-1 and TRBJ2-1; D might be TRBD1 (6 bases). Germline V gene lookup returns CDR1 SGHRS and CDR2 YFSETQ. The CDR3 contains 15 residues. V lost 3 bases to trimming and J lost 5 bases, with 15 bases between them. The chain's CDR3 is CASSWTGTPDNEQFF. The CDR3 bases are TGCGCCAGCAGCTGGACCGGGACACCCGACAATGAGCAGTTCTTC. Full variable domain (missing parts from reference TRBV5-1 and TRBJ2-1): KAGVTQTPRYLIKTRGQQVTLSCSPISGHRSVSWYQQTPGQGLQFLFEYFSETQRNKGNFPGRFSGRQFSNSRSEMNVSTLELGDSALYLCASSWTGTPDNEQFFGPGTRLTVL.

The chain has TRBV4-2 and TRBJ2-1, with D perhaps TRBD2 (5 bases). Per the germline V gene, CDR1 is LGHNA and CDR2 is YNFKEQ. The CDR3 length is 16 residues. V was cut by 0 bases and J by 3 bases, with 12 bases left in between. The CDR3 here is CASSQEERGGYNEQFF. CDR3 DNA sequence: TGTGCCAGCAGCCAAGAGGAACGGGGTGGCTACAATGAGCAGTTCTTC.